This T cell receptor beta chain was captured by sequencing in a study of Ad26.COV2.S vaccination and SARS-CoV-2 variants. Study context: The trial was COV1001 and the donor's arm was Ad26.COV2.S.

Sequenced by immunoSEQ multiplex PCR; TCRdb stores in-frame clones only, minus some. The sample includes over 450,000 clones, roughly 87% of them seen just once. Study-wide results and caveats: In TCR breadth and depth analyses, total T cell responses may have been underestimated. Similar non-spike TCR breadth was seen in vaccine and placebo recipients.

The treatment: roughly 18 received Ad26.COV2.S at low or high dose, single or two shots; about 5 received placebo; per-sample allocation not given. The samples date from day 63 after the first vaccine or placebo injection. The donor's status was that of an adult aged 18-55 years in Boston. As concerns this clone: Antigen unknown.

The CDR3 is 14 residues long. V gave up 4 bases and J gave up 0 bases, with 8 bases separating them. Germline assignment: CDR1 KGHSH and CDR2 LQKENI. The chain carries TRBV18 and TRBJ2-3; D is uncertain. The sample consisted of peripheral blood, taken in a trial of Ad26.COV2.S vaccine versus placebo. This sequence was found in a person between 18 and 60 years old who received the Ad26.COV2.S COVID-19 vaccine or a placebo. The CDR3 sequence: CASSLTDSTDTQYF. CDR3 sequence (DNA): TGTGCCAGCTCACTTACAGATAGCACAGATACGCAGTATTTT. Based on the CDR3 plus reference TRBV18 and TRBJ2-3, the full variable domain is NAGVMQNPRHLVRRRGQEARLRCSPMKGHSHVYWYRQLPEEGLKFMVYLQKENIIDESGMPKERFSAEFPKEGPSILRIQQVVRGDSAAYFCASSLTDSTDTQYFGPGTRLTVL.